This TCR beta chain was identified during a study of OX40 agonist ivuxolimab in advanced cancers. Sequenced by immunoSEQ multiplex PCR; TCRdb stores in-frame clones only, minus some. The sample has tens of thousands of clones, about 82% seen once. The sequencing here drew on CD4+ or CD8+ T cells sorted from blood, taken in a trial of the OX40 agonist ivuxolimab. The source is an adult with an advanced solid tumor such as melanoma, head and neck, liver or kidney cancer.

In nucleotides, the CDR3 is TGTGCCAGCAGTAAACAGGGGACTGAAGCTTTCTTT. It encodes CASSKQGTEAFF. The chain joins TRBV28 to TRBJ1-1; 7 bases map to TRBD1. This CDR3 contains 12 residues. V trimming: 5 bases; J trimming: 5 bases; junction bases outside the gene matches: 2. Germline V lookup: CDR1 MDHEN, CDR2 SYDVKM.